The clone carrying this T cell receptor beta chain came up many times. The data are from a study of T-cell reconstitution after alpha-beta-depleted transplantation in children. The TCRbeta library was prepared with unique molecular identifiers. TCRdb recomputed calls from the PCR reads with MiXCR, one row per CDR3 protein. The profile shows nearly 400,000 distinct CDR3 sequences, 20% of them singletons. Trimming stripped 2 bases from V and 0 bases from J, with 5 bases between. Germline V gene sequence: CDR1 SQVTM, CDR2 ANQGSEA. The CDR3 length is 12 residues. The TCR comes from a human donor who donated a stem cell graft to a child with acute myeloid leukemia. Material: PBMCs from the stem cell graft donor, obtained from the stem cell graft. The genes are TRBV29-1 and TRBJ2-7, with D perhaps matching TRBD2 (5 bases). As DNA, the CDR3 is TGCAGCGTTGAACTAGCCTCCTACGAGCAGTACTTC. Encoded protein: CSVELASYEQYF.